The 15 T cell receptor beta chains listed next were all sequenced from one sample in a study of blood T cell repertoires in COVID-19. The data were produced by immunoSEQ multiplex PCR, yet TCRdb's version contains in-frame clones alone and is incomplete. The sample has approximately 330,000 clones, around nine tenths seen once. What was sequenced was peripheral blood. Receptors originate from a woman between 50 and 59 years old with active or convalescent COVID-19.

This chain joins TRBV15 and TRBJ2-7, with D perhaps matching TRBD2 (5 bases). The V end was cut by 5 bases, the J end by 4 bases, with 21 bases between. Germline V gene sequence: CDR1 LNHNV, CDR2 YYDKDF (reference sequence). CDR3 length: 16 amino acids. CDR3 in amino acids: CATSSAMRADRYEQYF. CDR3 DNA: TGTGCCACCAGCTCCGCGATGAGGGCTGATAGGTACGAGCAGTACTTC. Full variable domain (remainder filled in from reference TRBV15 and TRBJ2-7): DAMVIQNPRYQVTQFGKPVTLSCSQTLNHNVMYWYQQKSSQAPKLLFHYYDKDFNNEADTPDNFQSRRPNTSFCFLDIRSPGLGDTAMYLCATSSAMRADRYEQYFGPGTRLTVT.

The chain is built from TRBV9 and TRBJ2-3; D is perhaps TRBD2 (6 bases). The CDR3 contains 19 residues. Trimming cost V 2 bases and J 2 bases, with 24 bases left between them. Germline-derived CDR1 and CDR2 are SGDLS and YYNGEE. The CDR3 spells CASSVPASPPLALTDTQYF. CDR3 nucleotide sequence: TGTGCCAGCAGCGTCCCTGCCTCTCCTCCACTAGCTCTCACAGATACGCAGTATTTT. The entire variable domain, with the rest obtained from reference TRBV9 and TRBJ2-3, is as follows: DSGVTQTPKHLITATGQRVTLRCSPRSGDLSVYWYQQSLDQGLQFLIQYYNGEERAKGNILERFSAQQFPDLHSELNLSSLELGDSALYFCASSVPASPPLALTDTQYFGPGTRLTVL.

In DNA, the CDR3 is TGTGCCAGCAGCCAAGAGAGGAGTAGCTCTGGAAACACCATATATTTT. It translates to CASSQERSSSGNTIYF. The chain is built from TRBV3-1 (or the pseudogene TRBV3-2) and TRBJ1-3; no reliable D call. Germline values: CDR1 LGHDT, CDR2 YNNKEL (reference sequence). V was trimmed by 0 bases and J by 0 bases, leaving 9 bases between them. The CDR3 is made up of 16 amino acids.

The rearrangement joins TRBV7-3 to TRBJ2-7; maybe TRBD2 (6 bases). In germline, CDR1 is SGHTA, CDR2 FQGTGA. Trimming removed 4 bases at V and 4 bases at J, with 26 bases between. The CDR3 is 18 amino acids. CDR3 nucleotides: TGTGCCAGCAGCTCCTTCAATAATGCGGGGACTGACCGTTACGAGCAGTACTTC. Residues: CASSSFNNAGTDRYEQYF.

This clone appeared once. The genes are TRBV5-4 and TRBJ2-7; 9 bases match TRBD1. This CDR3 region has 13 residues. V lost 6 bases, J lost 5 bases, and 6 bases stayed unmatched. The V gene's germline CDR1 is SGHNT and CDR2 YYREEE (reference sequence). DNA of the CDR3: TGTGCCAGCACCGGACAGGGGAAGCACGAGCAGTACTTC. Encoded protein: CASTGQGKHEQYF.

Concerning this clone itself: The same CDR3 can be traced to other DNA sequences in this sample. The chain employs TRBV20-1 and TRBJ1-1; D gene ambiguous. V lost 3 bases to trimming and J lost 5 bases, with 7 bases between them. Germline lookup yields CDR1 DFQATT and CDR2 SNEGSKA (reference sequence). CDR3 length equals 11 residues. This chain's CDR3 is CSASRGTEAFF. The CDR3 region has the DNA TGCAGTGCTAGTCGGGGAACTGAAGCTTTCTTT.

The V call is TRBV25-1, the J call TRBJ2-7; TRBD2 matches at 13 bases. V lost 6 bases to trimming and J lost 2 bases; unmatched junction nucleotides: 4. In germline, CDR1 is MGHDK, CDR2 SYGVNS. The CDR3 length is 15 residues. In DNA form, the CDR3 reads TGTGCCAGCAGGCCGGGACTAGCGGGGCCCTACGAGCAGTACTTC. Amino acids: CASRPGLAGPYEQYF.

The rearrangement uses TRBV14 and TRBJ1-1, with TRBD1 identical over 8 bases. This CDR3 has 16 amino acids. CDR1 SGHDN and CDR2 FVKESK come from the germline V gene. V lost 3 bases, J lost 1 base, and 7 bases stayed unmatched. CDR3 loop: CASSHSLGQGNTEAFF. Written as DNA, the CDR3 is TGTGCCAGCAGCCATAGCTTAGGACAGGGGAACACTGAAGCTTTCTTT.

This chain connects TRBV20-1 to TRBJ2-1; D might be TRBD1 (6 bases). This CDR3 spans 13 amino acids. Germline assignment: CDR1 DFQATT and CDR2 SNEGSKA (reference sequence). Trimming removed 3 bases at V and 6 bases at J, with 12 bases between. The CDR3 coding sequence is TGCAGTGCTAGTCGCGGCAGGGGCAATGAGCAGTTCTTC. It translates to CSASRGRGNEQFF.

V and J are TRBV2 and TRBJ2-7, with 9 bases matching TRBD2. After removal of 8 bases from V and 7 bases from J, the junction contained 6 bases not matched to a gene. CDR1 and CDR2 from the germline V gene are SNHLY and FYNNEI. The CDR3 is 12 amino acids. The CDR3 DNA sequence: TGTGCCAGCGATGCGGGGGGGCGGGAGCAGTACTTC. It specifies CASDAGGREQYF.

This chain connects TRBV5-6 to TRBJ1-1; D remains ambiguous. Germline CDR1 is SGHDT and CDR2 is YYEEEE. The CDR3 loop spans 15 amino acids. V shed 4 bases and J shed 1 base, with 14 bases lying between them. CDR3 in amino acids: CASSRRHQRNTEAFF. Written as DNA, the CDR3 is TGTGCCAGCAGCCGCCGACATCAAAGGAACACTGAAGCTTTCTTT.

This chain's CDR3 is CASSIMGQLYNEQFF. CDR3 nucleotides: TGTGCCAGCAGCATAATGGGACAGCTTTACAATGAGCAGTTCTTC. The rearrangement uses TRBV5-4 and TRBJ2-1; 7 bases line up with TRBD1. The CDR3 contains 15 residues. The junction had 8 bases not matched to a gene; V was cut back by 4 bases and J by 4 bases. Germline CDR1 reads SGHNT; CDR2 reads YYREEE (reference sequence). The full variable domain, in which reference TRBV5-4 and TRBJ2-1 provide the parts outside the CDR3, is ETGVTQSPTHLIKTRGQQVTLRCSSQSGHNTVSWYQQALGQGPQFIFQYYREEENGRGNFPPRFSGLQFPNYSSELNVNALELDDSALYLCASSIMGQLYNEQFFGPGTRLTVL.

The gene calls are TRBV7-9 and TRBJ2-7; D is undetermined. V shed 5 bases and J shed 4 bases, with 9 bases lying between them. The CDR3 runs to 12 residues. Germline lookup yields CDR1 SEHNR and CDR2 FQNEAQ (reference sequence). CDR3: CASSPDTYEQYF. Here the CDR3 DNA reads TGTGCCAGCAGCCCTGACACTTACGAGCAGTACTTC.

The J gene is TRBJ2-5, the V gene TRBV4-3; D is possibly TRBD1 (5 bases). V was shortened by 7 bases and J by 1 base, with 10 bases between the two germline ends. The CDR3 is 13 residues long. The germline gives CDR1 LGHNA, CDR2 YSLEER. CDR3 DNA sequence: TGCGCCAGCAATTCTAGGGGCCAAGAGACCCAGTACTTC. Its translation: CASNSRGQETQYF.

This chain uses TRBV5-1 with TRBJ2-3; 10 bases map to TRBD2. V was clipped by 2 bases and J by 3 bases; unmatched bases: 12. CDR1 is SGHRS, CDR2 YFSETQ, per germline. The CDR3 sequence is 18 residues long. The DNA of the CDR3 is TGCGCCAGCAGCTTCGAGGGTCGGAGCGGGGGGGCGACAGATACGCAGTATTTT. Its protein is CASSFEGRSGGATDTQYF.